What follows are 14 T cell receptor beta chains derived from one specimen sequenced in a study of blood T cell repertoires in COVID-19. Clones were sequenced by immunoSEQ multiplex PCR, and TCRdb holds only the in-frame ones, with some missing. The table lists around 240,000 clones, approximately 81% of them singletons. The sequenced sample consisted of peripheral blood. The source of these receptors is a man aged 35-49 years with acute or convalescent COVID-19.

The chain employs TRBV9 and TRBJ2-2; D remains ambiguous. The ends were cut back, 2 bases at V and 10 bases at J, with 9 bases in the middle. This CDR3 is 12 amino acids long. CDR1 SGDLS and CDR2 YYNGEE come from the germline V gene. The CDR3 coding sequence is TGTGCCAGCAGCGTCACGGGTGTGGAGCTGTTTTTT. Translating it yields CASSVTGVELFF.

The rearrangement uses TRBV4-3 and TRBJ2-3; possible D gene TRBD1, 6 bases. The V gene lost 0 bases and the J gene lost 0 bases, with 10 bases spanning the gap. This CDR3 contains 16 residues. The V gene's germline CDR1 is LGHNA and CDR2 YSLEER. Here the CDR3 DNA reads TGCGCCAGCAGCCAAGATGGCAGGGGAAGCACAGATACGCAGTATTTT. Translating it yields CASSQDGRGSTDTQYF.

The CDR3 protein is CASRLLAGVPGEQYF. DNA for the CDR3: TGTGCCAGCAGGTTACTAGCGGGGGTTCCCGGGGAGCAGTACTTC. This chain links TRBV6-5 with TRBJ2-7, with 11 bases identical to TRBD2. Germline V gene data show CDR1 as MNHEY and CDR2 as SVGAGI. The CDR3 extends over 15 amino acids. The trim removed 6 bases at V and 7 bases at J, leaving 11 bases unmatched.

The chain combines TRBV6-5 with TRBJ1-6, with D possibly being TRBD1 (5 bases). V was clipped by 7 bases and J by 9 bases, with 13 bases between them. From germline, CDR1 is MNHEY and CDR2 SVGAGI. The CDR3 is 13 amino acids. The CDR3 DNA follows: TGTGCCAGCACCGGGGGAGGGACTTCACCCCTCCACTTT. It is translated as CASTGGGTSPLHF.

The V and J genes are TRBV10-3 and TRBJ1-2; 7 bases fit TRBD1. The CDR3 length is 13 residues. Germline V gene data show CDR1 as ENHRY and CDR2 as SYGVKD. J gave up 7 bases and V 4 bases, and 6 bases lay outside the gene matches. The CDR3 is CAISGDQGVGYTF. CDR3 nucleotide sequence: TGTGCCATCAGTGGGGATCAGGGGGTTGGCTACACCTTC.

The rearrangement links TRBV5-4 to TRBJ1-1; D perhaps matches TRBD1 (6 bases). The CDR3 runs to 18 residues. Trimming took off 4 bases at V and 3 bases at J, with 25 bases between the two ends. Germline-derived CDR1 and CDR2 are SGHNT and YYREEE (reference sequence). CDR3 nucleotide sequence: TGTGCCAGCAGCCCCTTCCGAGGGACAACATTTCCGGACACTGAAGCTTTCTTT. Amino acid sequence: CASSPFRGTTFPDTEAFF.

This clone was seen only a few times. The rearrangement links TRBV2 to TRBJ1-2; no definite D call. Germline-derived CDR1 and CDR2 are SNHLY and FYNNEI. Trimming removed 1 base from V and 4 bases from J, with 10 bases in between. The CDR3 runs 14 residues. As DNA, the CDR3 is TGTGCCAGCAGTGAAGACAAGGCGGCCTATGGCTACACCTTC. It encodes CASSEDKAAYGYTF.

The J gene is TRBJ2-7, the V gene TRBV11-3; D possibly corresponds to TRBD1 (5 bases). The V gene's germline CDR1 is SGHNT and CDR2 YENEEA. The length of the CDR3 is 16 residues. The germline V and J ends were trimmed by 1 base and 0 bases, with 13 bases remaining between them. The CDR3 DNA is TGTGCCAGCAGCTTAGGAGGCGGAAGGGGCTCCTACGAGCAGTACTTC. Protein product: CASSLGGGRGSYEQYF.

The genes are TRBV9 and TRBJ2-7, with TRBD2 matching over 8 bases. The junction had 10 bases not matched to a gene; V was cut back by 3 bases and J by 5 bases. The CDR3 has 15 residues. Germline CDR1 and CDR2: SGDLS and YYNGEE. CDR3 nucleotide sequence: TGTGCCAGCAGCGCCGGTGGGCTAGCGGGTCACGAGCAGTACTTC. Its protein is CASSAGGLAGHEQYF.

This chain uses TRBV6-1 with TRBJ1-6; unclear D gene. This CDR3 contains 13 residues. Germline lookup yields CDR1 MNHNS and CDR2 SASEGT. Trimming took 3 bases from V and 14 from J, leaving 14 bases between them. The CDR3: CASSEERSGSLHF. The CDR3 DNA reads TGTGCCAGCAGTGAGGAGCGCTCCGGGTCCCTCCACTTT.

The rearrangement links TRBV19 to TRBJ1-1; no definite D call. The CDR3 contains 13 residues. The germline V gene encodes CDR1 LNHDA and CDR2 SQIVND (reference sequence). Trimming stripped 11 bases from V and 0 bases from J, with 13 bases between. CDR3 nucleotide sequence: TGTGCCTCTTGGACGGGAATGAACACTGAAGCTTTCTTT. This sequence encodes CASWTGMNTEAFF.

The chain links TRBV19 to TRBJ1-1; 7 bases align to TRBD1. CDR3 length: 14 amino acids. V was clipped by 6 bases and J by 1 base; unmatched bases: 5. Germline CDR1 reads LNHDA; CDR2 reads SQIVND (reference sequence). CDR3 in amino acids: CASRRQGPNTEAFF. The DNA of the CDR3 is TGTGCCAGTAGAAGACAGGGCCCGAACACTGAAGCTTTCTTT.

The chain employs TRBV5-1 and TRBJ2-1, with 13 bases aligning to TRBD2. This CDR3 contains 14 residues. V lost 6 bases, J lost 9 bases, and 6 bases stayed unmatched. Germline V CDR1 and CDR2: SGHRS, YFSETQ. The CDR3 loop reads CASTTGLAGLEQFF. DNA for the CDR3: TGCGCCAGCACCACGGGACTAGCGGGGCTTGAGCAGTTCTTC.

This clone was seen only a few times. The J gene is TRBJ1-1, the V gene TRBV5-5; D gene unclear. V was pared by 0 bases and J by 1 base, with 16 bases between. The CDR3 runs 17 residues. Looked up from germline, CDR1 is SGHKS and CDR2 is YYEKEE (reference sequence). CDR3 amino acids: CASSLASYRVSNTEAFF. The CDR3 region has the DNA TGTGCCAGCAGCTTGGCCTCTTACAGAGTTTCGAACACTGAAGCTTTCTTT.